This T cell receptor beta chain was retrieved from a study of shared clonotypes between healthy human individuals. As for the study in general: Three CD4 naive, three CD4 memory, two CD8 naive and one CD8 memory plate were used per donor.

The CDR3 covers 13 residues. Trimming removed 6 bases at V and 4 bases at J, with 10 bases between. Germline loops: CDR1 MDHEN, CDR2 SYDVKM. Source study methods: Quality scores were absent from the junction-only immunoSEQ sequences, so filtering differed. This table comes from immunoSEQ multiplex PCR, and its TCRdb copy is limited to in-frame clones, with some not included. V, J and clone size are taken as reported in that table, and D and trimming were inferred from the DNA itself. The sample holds about 1.5 million clones, under 99% seen once. Only Caucasian adults living in Nashville, Tennessee served as donors. Comments on this clone: The same CDR3 can be traced to other DNA sequences in this sample.

This sequence joins TRBV28 and TRBJ1-5, with a tentative D call TRBD1 (6 bases). The sequenced sample consisted of naive CD4+ T cells sorted from blood. The subset here: CD45RA+ positively selected. This TCR was sampled from a man aged 25 to 40 in good health. DNA for the CDR3: TGTGCCAGCAGACCAGGGGTTAATCAGCCCCAGCATTTT. It is translated as CASRPGVNQPQHF. Full variable domain (missing parts from reference TRBV28 and TRBJ1-5): DVKVTQSSRYLVKRTGEKVFLECVQDMDHENMFWYRQDPGLGLRLIYFSYDVKMKEKGDIPEGYSVSREKKERFSLILESASTNQTSMYLCASRPGVNQPQHFGDGTRLSIL.